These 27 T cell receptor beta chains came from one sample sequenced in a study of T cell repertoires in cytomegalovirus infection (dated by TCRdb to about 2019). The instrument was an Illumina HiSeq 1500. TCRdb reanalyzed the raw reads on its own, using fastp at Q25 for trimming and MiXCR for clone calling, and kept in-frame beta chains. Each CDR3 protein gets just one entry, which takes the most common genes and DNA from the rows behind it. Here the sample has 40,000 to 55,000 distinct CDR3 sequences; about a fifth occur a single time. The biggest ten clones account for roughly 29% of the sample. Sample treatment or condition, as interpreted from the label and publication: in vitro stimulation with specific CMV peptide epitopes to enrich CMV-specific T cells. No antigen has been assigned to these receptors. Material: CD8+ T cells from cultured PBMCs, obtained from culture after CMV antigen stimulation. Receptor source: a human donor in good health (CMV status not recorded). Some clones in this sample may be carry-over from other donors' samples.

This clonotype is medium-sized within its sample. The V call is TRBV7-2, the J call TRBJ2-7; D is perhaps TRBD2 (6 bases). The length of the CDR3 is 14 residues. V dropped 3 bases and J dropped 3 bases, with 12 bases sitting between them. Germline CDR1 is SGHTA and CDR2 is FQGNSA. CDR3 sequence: CASSFDGRGYEQYF. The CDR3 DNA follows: TGTGCCAGCAGCTTTGACGGGAGAGGCTACGAGCAGTACTTC.

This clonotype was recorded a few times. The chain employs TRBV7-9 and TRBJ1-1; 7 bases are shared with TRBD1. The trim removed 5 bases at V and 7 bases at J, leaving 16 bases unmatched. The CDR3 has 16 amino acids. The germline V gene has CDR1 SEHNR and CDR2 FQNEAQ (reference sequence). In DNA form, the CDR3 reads TGTGCCAGCAGCCCGACCACAGGGGCCCGGCCTATTGAAGCTTTCTTT. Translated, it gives CASSPTTGARPIEAFF.

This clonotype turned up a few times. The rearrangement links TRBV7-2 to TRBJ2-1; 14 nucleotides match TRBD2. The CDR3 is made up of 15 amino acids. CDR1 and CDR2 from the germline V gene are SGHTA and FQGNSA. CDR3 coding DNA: TGTGCGGGGAAAGGGACTAGCGGGAGTGTCGATGAGCAGTTCTTC. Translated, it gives CAGKGTSGSVDEQFF.

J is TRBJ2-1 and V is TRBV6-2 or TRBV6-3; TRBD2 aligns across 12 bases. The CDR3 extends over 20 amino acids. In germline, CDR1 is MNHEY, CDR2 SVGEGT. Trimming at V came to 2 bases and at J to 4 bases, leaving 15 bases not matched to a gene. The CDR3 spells CASSYNLLAGGGRSYNEQFF. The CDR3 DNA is TGTGCCAGCAGTTACAATTTACTAGCGGGAGGTGGTCGCTCGTACAATGAGCAGTTCTTC.

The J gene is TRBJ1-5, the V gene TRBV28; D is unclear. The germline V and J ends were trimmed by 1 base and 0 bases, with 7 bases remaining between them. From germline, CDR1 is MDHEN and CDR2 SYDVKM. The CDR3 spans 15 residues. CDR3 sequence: CASSLSGLSNQPQHF. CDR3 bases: TGTGCCAGCAGTTTATCAGGTCTTAGCAATCAGCCCCAGCATTTT. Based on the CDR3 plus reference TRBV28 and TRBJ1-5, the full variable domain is DVKVTQSSRYLVKRTGEKVFLECVQDMDHENMFWYRQDPGLGLRLIYFSYDVKMKEKGDIPEGYSVSREKKERFSLILESASTNQTSMYLCASSLSGLSNQPQHFGDGTRLSIL.

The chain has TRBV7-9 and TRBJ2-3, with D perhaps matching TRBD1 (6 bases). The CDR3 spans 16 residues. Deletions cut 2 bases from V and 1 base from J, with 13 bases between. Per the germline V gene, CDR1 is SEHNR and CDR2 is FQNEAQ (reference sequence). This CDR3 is CASSLLMTGRTDTQYF. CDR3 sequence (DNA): TGTGCCAGCAGCTTACTCATGACAGGACGCACAGATACGCAGTATTTT. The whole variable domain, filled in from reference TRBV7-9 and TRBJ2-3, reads DTGVSQNPRHKITKRGQNVTFRCDPISEHNRLYWYRQTLGQGPEFLTYFQNEAQLEKSRLLSDRFSAERPKGSFSTLEIQRTEQGDSAMYLCASSLLMTGRTDTQYFGPGTRLTVL.

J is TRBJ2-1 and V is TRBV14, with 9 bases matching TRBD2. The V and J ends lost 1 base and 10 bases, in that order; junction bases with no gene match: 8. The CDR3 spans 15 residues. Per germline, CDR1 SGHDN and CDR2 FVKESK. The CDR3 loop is CASSQAEPLAGEQFF. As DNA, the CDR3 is TGTGCCAGCAGCCAAGCCGAGCCACTAGCGGGCGAGCAGTTCTTC.

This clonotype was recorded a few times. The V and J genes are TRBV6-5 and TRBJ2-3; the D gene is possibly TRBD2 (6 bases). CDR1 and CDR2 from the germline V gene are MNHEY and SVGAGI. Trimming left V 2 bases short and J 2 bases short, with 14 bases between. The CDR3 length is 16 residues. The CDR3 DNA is TGTGCCAGCAGTTACGGAGACGGAGGGACCACAGATACGCAGTATTTT. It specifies CASSYGDGGTTDTQYF.

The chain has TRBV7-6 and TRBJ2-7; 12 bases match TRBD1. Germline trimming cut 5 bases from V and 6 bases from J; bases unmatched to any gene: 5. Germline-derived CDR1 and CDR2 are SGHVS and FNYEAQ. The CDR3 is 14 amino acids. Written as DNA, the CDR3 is TGTGCCAGCAGCCTCCGGGACAGGGGGCGCGAGCAGTACTTC. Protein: CASSLRDRGREQYF.

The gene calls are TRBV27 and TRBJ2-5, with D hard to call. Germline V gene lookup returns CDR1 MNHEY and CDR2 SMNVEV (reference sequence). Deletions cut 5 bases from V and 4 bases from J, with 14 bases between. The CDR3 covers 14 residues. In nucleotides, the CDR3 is TGTGCCAGCAGTCAGGAACCGCGGAGAGAGACCCAGTACTTC. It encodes CASSQEPRRETQYF.

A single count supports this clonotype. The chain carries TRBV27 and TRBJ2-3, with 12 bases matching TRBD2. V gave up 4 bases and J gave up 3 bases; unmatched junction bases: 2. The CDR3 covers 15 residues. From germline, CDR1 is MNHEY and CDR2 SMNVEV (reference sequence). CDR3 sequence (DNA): TGTGCCAGCAGTTCTAGCGGGGGGGCGACAGATACGCAGTATTTT. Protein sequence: CASSSSGGATDTQYF.

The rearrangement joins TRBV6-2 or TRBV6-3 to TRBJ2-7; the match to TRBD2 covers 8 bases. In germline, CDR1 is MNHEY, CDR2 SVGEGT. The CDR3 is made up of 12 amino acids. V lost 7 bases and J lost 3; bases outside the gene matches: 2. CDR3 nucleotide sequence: TGTGCCAGCATGGCGGGAGGCTACGAGCAGTACTTC. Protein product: CASMAGGYEQYF.

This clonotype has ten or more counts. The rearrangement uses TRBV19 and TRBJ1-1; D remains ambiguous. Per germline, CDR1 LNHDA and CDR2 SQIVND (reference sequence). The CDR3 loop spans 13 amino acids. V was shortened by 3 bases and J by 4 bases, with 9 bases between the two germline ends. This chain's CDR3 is CASSIQEGTEAFF. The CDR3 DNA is TGTGCCAGTAGTATCCAAGAGGGCACTGAAGCTTTCTTT.

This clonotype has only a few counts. CDR3 protein: CASSSISDRVEDTQYF. DNA of the CDR3: TGTGCCAGCAGCAGCATCTCCGACAGGGTTGAAGATACGCAGTATTTT. The chain links TRBV11-2 to TRBJ2-3, with TRBD1 matching 7 bases. The CDR3 consists of 16 residues. V lost 5 bases and J lost 5; bases outside the gene matches: 13. Germline V CDR1 and CDR2: SGHAT, FQNNGV.

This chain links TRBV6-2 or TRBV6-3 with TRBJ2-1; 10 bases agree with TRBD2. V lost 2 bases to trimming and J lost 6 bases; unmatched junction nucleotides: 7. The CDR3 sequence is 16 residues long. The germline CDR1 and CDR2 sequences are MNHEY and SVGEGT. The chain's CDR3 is CASSYPTSGVSNEQFF. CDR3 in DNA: TGTGCCAGCAGTTACCCCACTAGCGGGGTAAGCAATGAGCAGTTCTTC.

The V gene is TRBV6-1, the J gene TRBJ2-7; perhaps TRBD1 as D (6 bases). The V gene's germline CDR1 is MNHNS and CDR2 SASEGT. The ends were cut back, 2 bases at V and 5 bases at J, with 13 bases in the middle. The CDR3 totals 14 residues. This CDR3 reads CASSEYFEGDEQYF. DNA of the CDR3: TGTGCCAGCAGTGAATATTTTGAGGGGGACGAGCAGTACTTC.

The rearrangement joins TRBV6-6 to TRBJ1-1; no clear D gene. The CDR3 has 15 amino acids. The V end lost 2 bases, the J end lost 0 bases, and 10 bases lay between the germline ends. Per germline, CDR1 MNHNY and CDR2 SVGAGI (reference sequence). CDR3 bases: TGTGCCAGCAGTTACGGTCCAGATCTGAACACTGAAGCTTTCTTT. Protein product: CASSYGPDLNTEAFF.

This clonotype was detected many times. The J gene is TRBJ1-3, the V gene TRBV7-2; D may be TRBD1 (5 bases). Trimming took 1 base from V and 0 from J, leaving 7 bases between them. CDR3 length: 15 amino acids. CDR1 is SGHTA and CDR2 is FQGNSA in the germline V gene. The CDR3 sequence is CASSLEGYSGNTIYF. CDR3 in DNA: TGTGCCAGCAGCTTAGAGGGGTACTCTGGAAACACCATATATTTT.

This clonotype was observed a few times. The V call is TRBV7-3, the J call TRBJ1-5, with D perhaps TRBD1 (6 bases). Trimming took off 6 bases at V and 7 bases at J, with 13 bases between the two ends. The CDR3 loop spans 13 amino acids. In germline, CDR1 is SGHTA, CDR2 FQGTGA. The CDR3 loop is CASSLQGGQPQHF. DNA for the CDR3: TGTGCCAGCAGTTTACAGGGTGGACAGCCCCAGCATTTT.

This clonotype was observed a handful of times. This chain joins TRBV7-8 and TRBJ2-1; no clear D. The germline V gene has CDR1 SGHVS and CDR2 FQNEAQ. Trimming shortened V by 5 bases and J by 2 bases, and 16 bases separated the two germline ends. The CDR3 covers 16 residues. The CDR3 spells CASSVPWTETYNEQFF. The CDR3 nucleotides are TGTGCCAGCAGCGTGCCATGGACGGAAACCTACAATGAGCAGTTCTTC.

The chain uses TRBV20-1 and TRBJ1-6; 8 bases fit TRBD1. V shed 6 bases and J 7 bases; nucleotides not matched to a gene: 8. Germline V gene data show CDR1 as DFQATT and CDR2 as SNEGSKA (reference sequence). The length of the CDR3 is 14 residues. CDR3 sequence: CSAAPDRENSPLHF. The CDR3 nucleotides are TGCAGTGCAGCCCCGGACAGGGAGAATTCACCCCTCCACTTT.

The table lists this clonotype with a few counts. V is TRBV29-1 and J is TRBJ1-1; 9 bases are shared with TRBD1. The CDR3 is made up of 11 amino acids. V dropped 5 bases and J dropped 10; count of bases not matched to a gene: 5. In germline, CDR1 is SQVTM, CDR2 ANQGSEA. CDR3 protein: CSVPSGQGAFF. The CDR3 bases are TGCAGCGTTCCATCGGGACAGGGAGCTTTCTTT.

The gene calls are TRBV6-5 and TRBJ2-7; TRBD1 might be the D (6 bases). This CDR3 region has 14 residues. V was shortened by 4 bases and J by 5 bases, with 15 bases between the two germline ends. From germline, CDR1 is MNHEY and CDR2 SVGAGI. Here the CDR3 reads CASSSQGTSHEQYF. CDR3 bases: TGTGCCAGCAGTTCCCAGGGGACATCCCACGAGCAGTACTTC.

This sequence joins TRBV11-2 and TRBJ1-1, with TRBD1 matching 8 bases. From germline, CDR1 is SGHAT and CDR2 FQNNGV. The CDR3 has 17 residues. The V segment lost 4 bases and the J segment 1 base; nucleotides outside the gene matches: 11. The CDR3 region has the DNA TGTGCCAGCAGCTCCTCCCACCAGGGGACAGGGAACACTGAAGCTTTCTTT. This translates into CASSSSHQGTGNTEAFF.

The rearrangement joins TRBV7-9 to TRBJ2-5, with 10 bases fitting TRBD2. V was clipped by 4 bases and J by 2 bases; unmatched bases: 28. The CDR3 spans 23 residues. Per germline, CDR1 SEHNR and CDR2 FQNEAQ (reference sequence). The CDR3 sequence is CASSSTTLGGGPELAGSQETQYF. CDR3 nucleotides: TGTGCCAGCAGCTCGACCACCCTCGGAGGGGGGCCGGAACTAGCGGGATCGCAAGAGACCCAGTACTTC. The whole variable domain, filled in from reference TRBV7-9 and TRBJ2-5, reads DTGVSQNPRHKITKRGQNVTFRCDPISEHNRLYWYRQTLGQGPEFLTYFQNEAQLEKSRLLSDRFSAERPKGSFSTLEIQRTEQGDSAMYLCASSSTTLGGGPELAGSQETQYFGPGTRLLVL.

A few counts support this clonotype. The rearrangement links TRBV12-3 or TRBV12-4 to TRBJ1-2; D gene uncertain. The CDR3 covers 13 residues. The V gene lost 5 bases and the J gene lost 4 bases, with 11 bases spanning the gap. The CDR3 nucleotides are TGTGCCAGCAGTCGTACCGACCGCTATGGCTACACCTTC. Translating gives CASSRTDRYGYTF.

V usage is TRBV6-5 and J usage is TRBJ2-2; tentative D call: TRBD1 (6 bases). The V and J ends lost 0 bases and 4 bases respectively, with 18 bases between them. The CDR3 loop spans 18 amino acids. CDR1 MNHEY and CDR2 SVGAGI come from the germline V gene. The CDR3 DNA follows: TGTGCCAGCAGTTACTCACTTAATTGGGTCAGGGGCACCGGGGAGCTGTTTTTT. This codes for CASSYSLNWVRGTGELFF.